Listed below are T cell receptor beta chains from one sample, sequenced in a study of graft-versus-host responses after intestinal transplantation. The table came from immunoSEQ multiplex PCR; TCRdb's copy has only in-frame clones and leaves some out. The data show about 18,000 clones, over 70% seen once. The starting material was ileum tissue, obtained 450 to 490 days after intestinal transplant. The receptor source for this set is a human patient who received an intestinal transplant, so some T cells may come from the graft donor. Each CDR3 is given with its conserved first and last residue. The D gene is left open where the match is weak. Only part of the rows carry a size: once, few, many, or a class if the clone is expanded.

D: TRBD1
V: TRBV28
J: TRBJ2-4
size: .
DNA: TGTGCCAGCAGTGGGGCAGGGGGAAACATTCAGTACTTC
CDR3: CASSGAGGNIQYF

D: .
V: TRBV11-1
J: TRBJ2-7
size: .
DNA: TGTGCCAGCAGCTTAGCAGGGGCGGACGAGCAGTACTTC
CDR3: CASSLAGADEQYF

D: TRBD2
V: TRBV4-2
J: TRBJ2-5
size: once
DNA: TGTGCCAGCAGCCAAGCGGCTAGCGGATTGTACCAAGAGACCCAGTACTTC
CDR3: CASSQAASGLYQETQYF

D: .
V: TRBV6-4
J: TRBJ2-1
size: .
DNA: TGTGCCAGCAGCCCTCAGGGTGGGTCCTACAATGAGCAGTTCTTC
CDR3: CASSPQGGSYNEQFF

D: TRBD1
V: TRBV5-1
J: TRBJ1-6
size: .
DNA: TGCGCCAGCAGCATCACGGGACAGGTTAATTCACCCCTCCACTTT
CDR3: CASSITGQVNSPLHF

D: .
V: TRBV4-1
J: TRBJ2-1
size: .
DNA: TGCGCCAGCAGCCAAGAAGGGCAGGGGCTAGCCTACAATGAGCAGTTCTTC
CDR3: CASSQEGQGLAYNEQFF

D: .
V: TRBV5-6
J: TRBJ1-1
size: .
DNA: TGTGCCAGCAGCTTTGGGGCAGAAGCTTTCTTT
CDR3: CASSFGAEAFF

D: TRBD1
V: TRBV27
J: TRBJ2-7
size: .
DNA: TGTGCCAGCGGCGACGGGACAGGGGGATCCGAGCAGTACTTC
CDR3: CASGDGTGGSEQYF

D: TRBD2
V: TRBV2
J: TRBJ2-5
size: .
DNA: TGTGCCAGCAGTGACGCGGGGGGGCCCCAAGAGACCCAGTACTTC
CDR3: CASSDAGGPQETQYF

D: .
V: TRBV11-2
J: TRBJ2-1
size: once
DNA: TGTGCCAGCAGCCCCCAGGAGAAACGAATACTCTACAATGAGCAGTTCTTC
CDR3: CASSPQEKRILYNEQFF

D: .
V: TRBV4-1
J: TRBJ1-3
size: .
DNA: TGCGCCAGCAGCCAAGTTTTAAGCTCTGGAAACACCATATATTTT
CDR3: CASSQVLSSGNTIYF

D: .
V: TRBV5-1
J: TRBJ2-3
size: .
DNA: TGCGCCAGCAGCTTGGCCGGTGGGCGGACCGAGTCCGGGGATACGCAGTATTTT
CDR3: CASSLAGGRTESGDTQYF

D: .
V: TRBV11-2
J: TRBJ1-6
size: .
DNA: TGTGCCAGCAGCTTACTCCCGGGTGCGGGATCACCCCTCCACTTT
CDR3: CASSLLPGAGSPLHF

D: .
V: TRBV2
J: TRBJ2-3
size: .
DNA: TGTGCCAGCAGTGGAAGACTCGCTAGCACAGATACGCAGTATTTT
CDR3: CASSGRLASTDTQYF

D: .
V: TRBV18
J: TRBJ2-5
size: .
DNA: TGTGCCAGCTCACCTCAGGGAGAAGAGACCCAGTACTTC
CDR3: CASSPQGEETQYF

D: TRBD2
V: TRBV6-5
J: TRBJ2-7
size: .
DNA: TGTGCCAGCAGGCTAGCGGGGGGGAGCTCCTACGAGCAGTACTTC
CDR3: CASRLAGGSSYEQYF

D: TRBD1
V: TRBV10-3
J: TRBJ2-5
size: .
DNA: TGTGCCATCAGTGCTGGACAGGGGGCGTCGGCGGAGACCCAGTACTTC
CDR3: CAISAGQGASAETQYF

D: .
V: TRBV5-3
J: TRBJ1-1
size: .
DNA: TGTGCCAGAAGCTTGATGAACACTGAAGCTTTCTTT
CDR3: CARSLMNTEAFF

D: TRBD1
V: TRBV10-1
J: TRBJ2-7
size: .
DNA: TGCGCCAGCAGTGAAGACAGGGGTTACGAGCAGTACTTC
CDR3: CASSEDRGYEQYF

D: .
V: TRBV6-5
J: TRBJ1-5
size: few
DNA: TGTGCCATCCTCAAGTCAGAAAATCAGCCCCAGCATTTT
CDR3: CAILKSENQPQHF

D: .
V: TRBV7-6
J: TRBJ1-1
size: .
DNA: TGTGCCAGCAGCCCGACAGAGAACGCTGAAGCTTTCTTT
CDR3: CASSPTENAEAFF

D: TRBD1
V: TRBV18
J: TRBJ1-1
size: .
DNA: TGTGCCAGCTCACCACGTGGGCAGGGGGCGAGATCGAACACTGAAGCTTTCTTT
CDR3: CASSPRGQGARSNTEAFF

D: .
V: TRBV7-6
J: TRBJ2-5
size: .
DNA: TGTGCCAGCAGCTCACTCGAGACCCAGTACTTC
CDR3: CASSSLETQYF

D: .
V: TRBV13
J: TRBJ2-7
size: .
DNA: TGTGCCAGCAGCATAGGACTTCTCGAGCAGTACTTC
CDR3: CASSIGLLEQYF

D: TRBD2
V: TRBV9
J: TRBJ2-7
size: .
DNA: TGTGCCAGCAGCGTAGGCAGCGGGGGGTCCTACGAGCAGTACTTC
CDR3: CASSVGSGGSYEQYF

D: TRBD1
V: TRBV11-2
J: TRBJ1-2
size: .
DNA: TGTGCCAGCAGCTTAGATCTTGTACAGGGGATGGGTCACACCTTC
CDR3: CASSLDLVQGMGHTF

D: .
V: TRBV9
J: TRBJ2-3
size: .
DNA: TGTGCCAGCAGCCCGCAGACTACGCAGTATTTT
CDR3: CASSPQTTQYF

D: .
V: TRBV19
J: TRBJ1-1
size: few
DNA: TGTGCCAGTACACCGACAGATGGCACTGAAGCTTTCTTT
CDR3: CASTPTDGTEAFF

D: .
V: TRBV15
J: TRBJ2-3
size: few
DNA: TGTGCCACCAGCAGAGATCTGGTACAGAACACAGATACGCAGTATTTT
CDR3: CATSRDLVQNTDTQYF

D: .
V: TRBV2
J: TRBJ1-2
size: .
DNA: TGTGCCAGCAGTGAAAGGTCCGGCTATGGCTACACCTTC
CDR3: CASSERSGYGYTF

D: TRBD1
V: TRBV4-2
J: TRBJ1-2
size: .
DNA: TGTGCCAGCAGCCCCGGGACAGGGAATTATGGCTACACCTTC
CDR3: CASSPGTGNYGYTF

D: .
V: TRBV6-5
J: TRBJ1-5
size: few
DNA: TGTGCCAGCAGTTATAAGGAAGGCGATCAGCCCCAGCATTTT
CDR3: CASSYKEGDQPQHF

D: .
V: TRBV27
J: TRBJ2-7
size: .
DNA: TGTGCCAGCAGGAGCCGGTCGTTGGGCGGCGAGCAGTACTTC
CDR3: CASRSRSLGGEQYF

D: .
V: TRBV19
J: TRBJ2-1
size: .
DNA: TGTGCCAGTAGGGGGAGCTCCTACAATGAGCAGTTCTTC
CDR3: CASRGSSYNEQFF

D: .
V: TRBV18
J: TRBJ1-2
size: .
DNA: TGTGCCAGCTCACCCACTGCGGGACTTAGTGGGGGCTACACCTTC
CDR3: CASSPTAGLSGGYTF

D: TRBD1
V: TRBV6-1
J: TRBJ2-7
size: .
DNA: TGTGCCAGCAGTGGCCGGACAGGGGGCCCCTACGAGCAGTACTTC
CDR3: CASSGRTGGPYEQYF

D: .
V: TRBV2
J: TRBJ2-5
size: .
DNA: TGTGCCAGCAGTGAATACGGGGCGGGGAGGGAGACCCAGTACTTC
CDR3: CASSEYGAGRETQYF

D: .
V: TRBV18
J: TRBJ1-1
size: .
DNA: TGTGCCAGCTCACCAAAGACAGCGAACACTGAAGCTTTCTTT
CDR3: CASSPKTANTEAFF

D: .
V: TRBV7-2
J: TRBJ1-2
size: few
DNA: TGTGCCAGCAGGCGGGGGGTTCAACGCTATGGCTACACCTTC
CDR3: CASRRGVQRYGYTF

D: .
V: TRBV18
J: TRBJ1-5
size: .
DNA: TGTGCCAGCTCACCGATGGCAAGCAATCAGCCCCAGCATTTT
CDR3: CASSPMASNQPQHF

D: TRBD1
V: TRBV7-2
J: TRBJ2-1
size: once
DNA: TGTGCCAGCAGCCCGAGGACAGGGCCCTACAATGAGCAGTTCTTC
CDR3: CASSPRTGPYNEQFF

D: .
V: TRBV10-3
J: TRBJ2-1
size: .
DNA: TGTGCCATCAGGATTGAGGATGAGCAGTTCTTC
CDR3: CAIRIEDEQFF

D: .
V: TRBV6-1
J: TRBJ1-5
size: .
DNA: TGTGCCAGCAGTCCCGGGCCGAATCAGCCCCAGCATTTT
CDR3: CASSPGPNQPQHF

D: .
V: TRBV2
J: TRBJ2-5
size: .
DNA: TGTGCCAGCAAGGGGGTAGCCGGTTGGGAGACCCAGTACTTC
CDR3: CASKGVAGWETQYF

D: TRBD1
V: TRBV5-6
J: TRBJ1-1
size: .
DNA: TGTGCCAGCAGCTGGGGACAGGGCCCTTGGGCTTTCTTT
CDR3: CASSWGQGPWAFF

D: .
V: TRBV4-2
J: TRBJ2-3
size: .
DNA: TGTGCCAGCAGCCAAGGGGCCGGGGGCACAGATACGCAGTATTTT
CDR3: CASSQGAGGTDTQYF

D: .
V: TRBV7-2
J: TRBJ2-7
size: few
DNA: TGTGCCAGCAGTAGGTTTGGTTCCTACGAGCAGTACTTC
CDR3: CASSRFGSYEQYF

D: .
V: TRBV7-6
J: TRBJ2-7
size: .
DNA: TGTGCCAGCAGCCCCGGACTGGTCTACGAGCAGTACTTC
CDR3: CASSPGLVYEQYF

D: .
V: TRBV5-4
J: TRBJ1-1
size: .
DNA: TGTGCCAGCAGCTTGGAATCTTCTGGGGTCACTGAAGCTTTCTTT
CDR3: CASSLESSGVTEAFF

D: TRBD1
V: TRBV5-1
J: TRBJ2-7
size: .
DNA: TGCGCCAGCAGCGAGACAGGGTTTCCCTACGAGCAGTACTTC
CDR3: CASSETGFPYEQYF

D: TRBD1
V: TRBV6-1
J: TRBJ1-1
size: .
DNA: TGTGCCAGCAGGCAGGGGGCGAACACTGAAGCTTTCTTT
CDR3: CASRQGANTEAFF

D: .
V: TRBV6-4
J: TRBJ2-1
size: .
DNA: TGTGCCAGCAGTGAGTCCTCGAACAATGAGCAGTTCTTC
CDR3: CASSESSNNEQFF